One sample yielded the 22 T cell receptor beta chains listed below, sequenced in a study of shared T cell receptors in the human thymus. The protocol was immunoSEQ multiplex PCR, while the TCRdb copy is restricted to in-frame clones and leaves out a portion. The sample contains some 660,000 clones, 80% to 90% of which appear only once. These sequences were also reported in another study, on human thymus T cells.

The sample comprised thymocytes. Receptors originate from a boy in the first two years of life with a congenital heart defect.

This clone was detected a few times. No DNA is shown, since the ends of the CDR3 on it are uncertain; the CDR3 is the one TCRdb lists. V usage is TRBV6-5 and J usage is TRBJ2-1; TRBD1, as called in the table, went unchecked against the DNA. Germline lookup yields CDR1 MNHEY and CDR2 SVGAGI. The CDR3 spans 15 amino acids, including both terminal residues. CDR3: CASSSTVRRANEQFF.

The gene calls are TRBV5-1 and TRBJ2-2; unclear D gene. Germline values: CDR1 SGHRS, CDR2 YFSETQ. V was shortened by 8 bases and J by 2 bases, with 16 bases between the two germline ends. CDR3 size: 15 residues. CDR3 coding DNA: TGCGCCAGTACCCACTTGCGGCACAACACCGGGGAGCTGTTTTTT. Amino acid sequence: CASTHLRHNTGELFF.

The rearrangement links TRBV7-3 to TRBJ2-5, with D perhaps TRBD2 (6 bases). Trimming took off 6 bases at V and 4 bases at J, with 21 bases between the two ends. The germline CDR1 and CDR2 sequences are SGHTA and FQGTGA. This CDR3 is 16 amino acids long. CDR3: CASSPGPGPGGETQYF. The CDR3 DNA follows: TGTGCCAGCAGTCCTGGTCCGGGGCCCGGGGGAGAGACCCAGTACTTC.

This clone has just one count. V usage is TRBV10-2 and J usage is TRBJ1-2, with D unresolved. V lost 0 bases and J 4 bases, leaving 12 bases between the germline ends. The length of the CDR3 is 15 residues. Germline V gene data show CDR1 as WSHSY and CDR2 as SAAADI. CDR3 loop: CASSESTANPYGYTF. The DNA for the CDR3 is TGCGCCAGCAGTGAGTCTACAGCTAATCCCTATGGCTACACCTTC.

This chain links TRBV2 with TRBJ1-1; D is undetermined. The germline V and J ends were trimmed by 7 bases and 7 bases, with 10 bases remaining between them. Germline V CDR1 and CDR2: SNHLY, FYNNEI. This CDR3 has 11 amino acids. CDR3 nucleotide sequence: TGTGCCAGCACCGAACGGAGTGAAGCTTTCTTT. It codes for CASTERSEAFF.

On this clone: In the same sample, other DNA sequences code for this CDR3. The chain joins TRBV5-1 to TRBJ2-5; tentative D call: TRBD2 (6 bases). This CDR3 comprises 12 residues. V lost 3 bases to trimming and J lost 4 bases, with 7 bases between them. CDR1 is SGHRS, CDR2 YFSETQ, per germline. DNA of the CDR3: TGCGCCAGCAGCTCCGGGGGAGAGACCCAGTACTTC. It encodes CASSSGGETQYF.

The chain links TRBV27 to TRBJ2-3, with D maybe TRBD1 (5 bases). Germline V gives CDR1 MNHEY, CDR2 SMNVEV (reference sequence). The CDR3 spans 16 residues. The germline V and J ends were trimmed by 2 bases and 1 base, with 13 bases remaining between them. CDR3 sequence (DNA): TGTGCCAGCAGTTTACAGGGATTAGGTGGCACAGATACGCAGTATTTT. It translates to CASSLQGLGGTDTQYF.

V and J are TRBV19 and TRBJ1-1, with 8 nucleotides matching TRBD1. The CDR3 contains 16 residues. CDR1 and CDR2 (germline): LNHDA, SQIVND (reference sequence). V lost 6 bases and J lost 1; bases outside the gene matches: 10. CDR3 region: CASSLLLGQGNTEAFF. As DNA, the CDR3 is TGTGCCAGTAGCCTTTTACTTGGACAGGGGAACACTGAAGCTTTCTTT.

The genes are TRBV25-1 and TRBJ2-3; D remains ambiguous. The V gene's germline CDR1 is MGHDK and CDR2 SYGVNS. This CDR3 spans 13 amino acids. V lost 5 bases and J lost 0, with 6 bases in between. CDR3 nucleotide sequence: TGTGCCAGCAGTTCTCCTAGCACAGATACGCAGTATTTT. Its protein product is CASSSPSTDTQYF.

The J gene is TRBJ1-2, the V gene TRBV27; D is perhaps TRBD1 (6 bases). CDR1 and CDR2 from the germline V gene are MNHEY and SMNVEV (reference sequence). The CDR3 length is 15 residues. The V end was cut by 3 bases, the J end by 3 bases, with 14 bases between. The CDR3 protein is CASSFRGRGDYGYTF. The CDR3 bases are TGTGCCAGCAGTTTTCGGGGGAGGGGGGACTATGGCTACACCTTC.

This clone has just one count. The chain links TRBV29-1 to TRBJ2-5; 9 bases match TRBD1. The closer fit of TRBJ2-7 to the DNA end suggests the J call may be wrong. CDR1 and CDR2 (germline): SQVTM, ANQGSEA. This CDR3 is 16 amino acids long. The CDR3, as DNA: TGCAGCGTAGACGAGGCAAGGGGACAGGGAGACTACGAGCAGTACTTC. This encodes CSVDEARGQGDYEQYF.

This sequence joins TRBV2 and TRBJ1-1; no clear D. V was cut by 8 bases and J by 2 bases, with 15 bases left in between. The CDR3 length is 14 residues. Germline-derived CDR1 and CDR2 are SNHLY and FYNNEI. This chain's CDR3 is CASFDGERNTEAFF. DNA for the CDR3: TGTGCCAGCTTTGACGGGGAGAGAAACACTGAAGCTTTCTTT. The variable domain in full, completed from reference TRBV2 and TRBJ1-1, reads EPEVTQTPSHQVTQMGQEVILRCVPISNHLYFYWYRQILGQKVEFLVSFYNNEISEKSEIFDDQFSVERPDGSNFTLKIRSTKLEDSAMYFCASFDGERNTEAFFGQGTRLTVV.

The chain has TRBV28 and TRBJ2-5, with D uncertain. With 4 bases removed from V and 0 bases from J, the gap between germline ends came to 18 bases. This CDR3 has 17 amino acids. From germline, CDR1 is MDHEN and CDR2 SYDVKM. The DNA for the CDR3 is TGTGCCAGCAGTTCATATCCCCGCTCGAGATACCAAGAGACCCAGTACTTC. This gives the protein CASSSYPRSRYQETQYF.

CDR3 nucleotides: TGTGCCAGCAGCCACAGGGGCTTTTCGTACGAGCAGTACTTC. Translating it yields CASSHRGFSYEQYF. The chain joins TRBV28 to TRBJ2-7; 7 bases align to TRBD1. V shed 6 bases, J shed 4 bases, and the junction held 9 bases outside the gene matches. CDR3 length equals 14 residues. Germline V gene sequence: CDR1 MDHEN, CDR2 SYDVKM.

This CDR3 reads CATSIEGPLEAFF. DNA of the CDR3: TGTGCCACCAGCATCGAGGGTCCCCTCGAAGCTTTCTTT. V is TRBV15 and J is TRBJ1-1; no clear D gene. Trimming took 4 bases from V and 8 from J, leaving 14 bases between them. Germline V gene data show CDR1 as LNHNV and CDR2 as YYDKDF (reference sequence). The CDR3 has 13 amino acids.

This chain connects TRBV12-5 to TRBJ2-4; no definite D call. Trimming pared 0 bases from V and 0 bases from J, leaving 6 bases between. CDR1 is LGHNT, CDR2 FRNRAP, per germline. The CDR3 is made up of 15 amino acids. CDR3 DNA: TGTGCTAGTGGTTTGGTCAGACTAGCCAAAAACATTCAGTACTTC. Protein product: CASGLVRLAKNIQYF.

The sample holds one count of this clone. This rearrangement joins TRBV7-8 to TRBJ1-1; tentatively, D is TRBD1 (6 bases). CDR3 length: 14 residues. Trimming pared 3 bases from V and 2 bases from J, leaving 10 bases between. The germline gives CDR1 SGHVS, CDR2 FQNEAQ. In DNA form, the CDR3 reads TGTGCCAGCAGCTTGGGGGGGCATAACACTGAAGCTTTCTTT. This gives the protein CASSLGGHNTEAFF.

Of note for this clone: The limits of the CDR3 on the DNA are not certain, so only TCRdb's listed CDR3 is given. The chain has TRBV28 and TRBJ2-5; the table names TRBD2, a call not compared with the DNA. Germline CDR1 reads MDHEN; CDR2 reads SYDVKM. Both ends counted, the CDR3 spans 15 residues. CDR3 loop: CASSSVRGGRETQYF.

The chain has TRBV27 and TRBJ2-7; D perhaps matches TRBD1 (5 bases). CDR1 is MNHEY, CDR2 SMNVEV, per germline (reference sequence). The CDR3 sequence is 15 residues long. V shed 2 bases and J shed 6 bases, with 17 bases lying between them. The chain's CDR3 is CASSLARDSRFEQYF. The CDR3, as DNA: TGTGCCAGCAGTTTAGCCCGCGACAGTCGCTTCGAGCAGTACTTC.

V and J are TRBV15 and TRBJ2-3; a possible D gene is TRBD2 (6 bases). The CDR3 runs 18 residues. Trimming pared 2 bases from V and 6 bases from J, leaving 24 bases between. CDR1 is LNHNV, CDR2 YYDKDF, per germline (reference sequence). The CDR3 sequence: CATSRKGPTSGGSDTQYF. DNA for the CDR3: TGTGCCACCAGCAGAAAAGGGCCGACTTCTGGGGGGTCGGATACGCAGTATTTT. Based on the CDR3 plus reference TRBV15 and TRBJ2-3, the full variable domain is DAMVIQNPRYQVTQFGKPVTLSCSQTLNHNVMYWYQQKSSQAPKLLFHYYDKDFNNEADTPDNFQSRRPNTSFCFLDIRSPGLGDTAMYLCATSRKGPTSGGSDTQYFGPGTRLTVL.

The J gene is TRBJ1-1, the V gene TRBV4-3; tentatively, D is TRBD1 (6 bases). In germline, CDR1 is LGHNA, CDR2 YSLEER. The CDR3 is 16 residues long. Trimming stripped 4 bases from V and 0 bases from J, with 15 bases between. In DNA, the CDR3 is TGCGCCAGCAGCCGAGAAGAGGGGGAGATGAACACTGAAGCTTTCTTT. It yields the protein CASSREEGEMNTEAFF.

The chain has TRBV28 and TRBJ2-7, with 9 bases lining up with TRBD1. Germline values: CDR1 MDHEN, CDR2 SYDVKM. The CDR3 totals 17 residues. The V and J ends lost 4 bases and 3 bases, in that order; junction bases with no gene match: 13. CDR3 amino acids: CASSWDRVNIFFYEQYF. As DNA, the CDR3 is TGTGCCAGCAGTTGGGACAGGGTCAATATTTTTTTCTACGAGCAGTACTTC.